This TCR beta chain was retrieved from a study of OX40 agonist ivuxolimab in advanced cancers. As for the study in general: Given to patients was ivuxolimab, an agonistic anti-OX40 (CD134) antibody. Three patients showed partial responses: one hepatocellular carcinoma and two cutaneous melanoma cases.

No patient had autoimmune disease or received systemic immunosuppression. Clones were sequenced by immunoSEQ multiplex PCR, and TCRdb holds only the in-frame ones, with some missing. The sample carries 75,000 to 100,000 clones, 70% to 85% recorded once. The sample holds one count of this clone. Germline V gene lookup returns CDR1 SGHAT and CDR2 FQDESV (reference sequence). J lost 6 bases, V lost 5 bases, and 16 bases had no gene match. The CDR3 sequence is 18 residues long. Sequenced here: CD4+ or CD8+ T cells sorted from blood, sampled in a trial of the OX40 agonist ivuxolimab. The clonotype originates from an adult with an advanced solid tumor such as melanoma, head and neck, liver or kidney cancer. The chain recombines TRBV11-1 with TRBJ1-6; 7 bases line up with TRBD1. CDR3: CASSELTGTVTLNSPLHF. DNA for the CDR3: TGTGCCAGCAGCGAACTCACCGGGACAGTAACTCTTAATTCACCCCTCCACTTT.